This paragraph reports one T cell receptor beta chain. Its specificity is unknown. The junction departs from the called germline gene at one end, perhaps through a read error. This sample was taken from a study of cytomegalovirus exposure and HLA in healthy donors. PCR was performed using 60 Vbeta and 13 Jbeta primers. Sequenced by immunoSEQ multiplex PCR; TCRdb stores in-frame clones only, minus some. The sample lists about 160,000 clones, around 83% occurring once. The study, taken as a whole, reports: A later analysis showed that HLA-associated TCR beta chains had undergone more clonal expansion than equally common others.

The sample taken for sequencing was PBMCs. This TCR was sampled from a male donor in good health and CMV-seropositive.

For the CDR3, the DNA is TGTGCCAGCAGTACTGGGACAGCTGGGGCCAACGGCCTGACTTTC. Encoded protein: CASSTGTAGANGLTF. V gene TRBV27 combines with J gene TRBJ2-6; TRBD1 matches 7 bases. The germline V gene has CDR1 MNHEY and CDR2 SMNVEV (reference sequence). The length of the CDR3 is 15 residues.